Described below is a single T cell receptor (beta chain) sequence and its context. Germline V CDR1 and CDR2: SGHTA, FQGNSA. CDR3 size: 14 residues. Between the trimmed V and J ends, which lost 3 bases and 6 bases, there was a span of 14 bases. The sample originates from a study of blood T cell repertoires in COVID-19. Two consecutive negative NP/OP PCR tests, clearance, or resolved symptoms defined Cohort 3 recovery. Original processing notes: Counts of nucleated cells, estimated from reference gene primer amplification, were obtained. Some clones are missing from TCRdb's copy, which holds only in-frame ones; the method was immunoSEQ multiplex PCR. Clonal size and the V and J genes are those of that table, whereas D and trimming came from the DNA. Of about 240,000 clones listed, around 89% are singletons.

Sequencing was performed on PBMCs or T cells enriched from blood (not recorded which). This receptor was obtained from a woman in her twenties or thirties who had recovered from COVID-19. This chain joins TRBV7-2 and TRBJ1-2; TRBD1 is a possible D gene (6 bases). The CDR3 loop reads CASSLGLPGDGYTF. Here the CDR3 DNA reads TGTGCCAGCAGCTTGGGGTTACCAGGGGATGGCTACACCTTC.